This TCR beta chain was obtained from a study of blood T cell repertoires in COVID-19. Unmatched junction bases numbered 10, after V lost 1 base and J lost 8 bases. Germline-derived CDR1 and CDR2 are SGHVS and FNYEAQ. CDR3 length: 16 amino acids. Patients of the Seattle cohort, enrolled during active infection, were followed longitudinally. The assay was immunoSEQ multiplex PCR, and TCRdb's table has in-frame clones only and misses some. This sample has hundreds of thousands of clones; 70% to 90% occur once, and the top ten carry 7.1%. The rearrangement uses TRBV7-6 and TRBJ2-1, with 8 bases lining up with TRBD2. The sequence was obtained from a woman aged 55-69 years with COVID-19, enrolled during active disease. The sample consisted of peripheral blood. The CDR3 DNA follows: TGTGCCAGCAGCTTAGGCGGGGGGCGTCCCCTGGATGAGCAGTTCTTC. It specifies CASSLGGGRPLDEQFF. Together with reference TRBV7-6 and TRBJ2-1, the CDR3 gives the full variable domain: GAGVSQSPRYKVTKRGQDVALRCDPISGHVSLYWYRQALGQGPEFLTYFNYEAQQDKSGLPNDRFSAERPEGSISTLTIQRTEQRDSAMYRCASSLGGGRPLDEQFFGPGTRLTVL.